Presented here are 24 T cell receptor beta chains from one specimen sequenced in a study of blood T cells in healthy people across ages. A sample-barcoded 5' primer and a J-beta primer mix were used in a second PCR of roughly 6 to 11 cycles. TCRdb re-called the 5' RACE reads with MiXCR, one entry per CDR3 protein. The sample records 1.5 million to 2 million distinct CDR3 sequences, over 25% being singletons. The sequenced sample was blood. These receptor sequences come from a woman aged 30 to 39 in good health.

CDR3 sequence: CASSLGSGVAKNIQYF. The CDR3 region has the DNA TGTGCCAGCAGCTTAGGGTCAGGGGTAGCCAAAAACATTCAGTACTTC. The genes are TRBV7-2 and TRBJ2-4; a weak D match, TRBD1 (6 bases). Trimming pared 1 base from V and 0 bases from J, leaving 10 bases between. The germline gives CDR1 SGHTA, CDR2 FQGNSA. The CDR3 has 16 amino acids.

This clonotype was observed a few times. This chain joins TRBV12-3 or TRBV12-4 and TRBJ2-1; 9 positions match TRBD2. The CDR3 spans 17 residues. Trimming at V came to 4 bases and at J to 4 bases, leaving 11 bases not matched to a gene. CDR3 DNA: TGTGCCAGCAGTTCTGGGTCTTCTAGCGGGAATTACAATGAGCAGTTCTTC. Encoded protein: CASSSGSSSGNYNEQFF.

J is TRBJ1-1 and V is TRBV29-1; D is perhaps TRBD1 (5 bases). V was clipped by 4 bases and J by 7 bases, with 10 bases between them. Germline lookup yields CDR1 SQVTM and CDR2 ANQGSEA. The length of the CDR3 is 11 residues. CDR3 sequence reads: CSVGRGSEAFF. The CDR3, as DNA: TGCAGCGTTGGTCGGGGGAGTGAAGCTTTCTTT.

This clonotype has a handful of counts. The chain combines TRBV6-2 or TRBV6-3 with TRBJ2-7; tentatively, D is TRBD2 (6 bases). Trimming removed 2 bases at V and 4 bases at J, with 24 bases between. This CDR3 is built from 18 residues. Per the germline V gene, CDR1 is MNHEY and CDR2 is SVGEGT. The CDR3 nucleotides read TGTGCCAGCAGTTACCCAACCACTCGACTAGTTACTACTTACGAGCAGTACTTC. Translating it yields CASSYPTTRLVTTYEQYF.

This clonotype was seen just once. A much larger clone lies a single base off, so this may be a read error. V and J are TRBV29-1 and TRBJ2-1; D perhaps matches TRBD2 (5 bases). The CDR3 consists of 16 residues. The V end lost 7 bases, the J end lost 4 bases, and 23 bases lay between the germline ends. The germline V gene encodes CDR1 SQVTM and CDR2 ANQGSEA. CDR3 sequence reads: CSAHPLDGVGYNEQFF. CDR3 in DNA: TGCAGCGCCCATCCCCTAGACGGGGTAGGGTACAATGAGCAGTTCTTC.

This clonotype has more than one count but fewer than ten. The chain carries TRBV9 and TRBJ2-7; 10 positions match TRBD2. With the DNA end fitting TRBJ2-5 better, the J assignment may be wrong. There are 18 residues in the CDR3. Germline loops: CDR1 SGDLS, CDR2 YYNGEE. The CDR3 region is CASSVGLAGDSRDETQYF. Written as DNA, the CDR3 is TGTGCCAGCAGCGTAGGTCTAGCGGGAGACTCACGGGACGAGACCCAGTACTTC.

This clonotype was detected ten times or more. The chain recombines TRBV7-2 with TRBJ2-5, with TRBD2 matching 7 bases. The length of the CDR3 is 14 residues. Germline loops: CDR1 SGHTA, CDR2 FQGNSA. Unmatched junction bases numbered 8, after V lost 5 bases and J lost 5 bases. CDR3 protein: CASSKRGEGETQYF. The CDR3 DNA reads TGTGCCAGCAGCAAACGGGGGGAAGGTGAGACCCAGTACTTC.

The chain joins TRBV12-3 or TRBV12-4 to TRBJ1-1, with D uncertain. V lost 8 bases, J lost 8 bases, and 12 bases lay in between. The CDR3 contains 11 residues. For the CDR3, the DNA is TGTGCCAGCGGATATTCCAGGGAAGCTTTCTTT. Residues: CASGYSREAFF.

This clonotype was counted a few times. A junction end diverges from the germline sequence, so it may reflect a read error. This chain links TRBV29-1 with TRBJ2-6; perhaps TRBD1 as D (5 bases). The CDR3 is made up of 15 amino acids. Germline CDR1 reads SQVTM; CDR2 reads ANQGSEA. This CDR3 is CSVLDGPSGANVRTF. The CDR3 region has the DNA TGCAGCGTCTTAGATGGGCCATCTGGGGCCAACGTCCGGACTTTC.

The chain recombines TRBV20-1 with TRBJ1-2; D unresolved. CDR3 length: 17 residues. Germline CDR1 reads DFQATT; CDR2 reads SNEGSKA (reference sequence). V lost 0 bases and J 8 bases, leaving 25 bases between the germline ends. CDR3 DNA sequence: TGCAGTGCTAGAGATTGGGGTGGAGGTTCACGATCGTGGGGCTACACCTTC. Its translation is CSARDWGGGSRSWGYTF.

DNA for the CDR3: TGTGCCACCAGCAGAGGCAGGGTGAACACTGAAGCTTTCTTT. The encoded protein is CATSRGRVNTEAFF. The rearrangement links TRBV15 to TRBJ1-1, with a weak D call TRBD1 (5 bases). V shed 1 base and J shed 0 bases, with 6 bases lying between them. CDR3 length: 14 amino acids. Germline V CDR1 and CDR2: LNHNV, YYDKDF (reference sequence).

This clonotype was counted a few times. The chain uses TRBV12-3 or TRBV12-4 and TRBJ2-7; no reliable D call. The CDR3 totals 12 residues. Trimming shortened V by 4 bases and J by 2 bases, and 6 bases separated the two germline ends. The CDR3 is CASSWDTYEQYF. The CDR3 bases are TGTGCCAGCAGTTGGGATACCTACGAGCAGTACTTC.

This chain connects TRBV6-6 to TRBJ2-1; 13 bases line up with TRBD2. The V gene end was trimmed by 5 bases and the J gene end by 15 bases; junction bases not matched to a gene: 13. CDR1 and CDR2 from the germline V gene are MNHNY and SVGAGI (reference sequence). The CDR3 runs 15 residues. The CDR3 reads CASSTGLAGALALFF. CDR3 bases: TGTGCCAGCAGTACAGGACTAGCGGGAGCCTTAGCATTGTTCTTC.

This clonotype was recorded a few times. The chain is built from TRBV5-1 and TRBJ2-6; 8 nucleotides align to TRBD1. Germline CDR1 reads SGHRS; CDR2 reads YFSETQ. V shed 5 bases, J shed 4 bases, and the junction held 8 bases outside the gene matches. This CDR3 is 16 amino acids long. As DNA, the CDR3 is TGCGCCAGCAGTGCAGGGGGCCCCCTCGGGGCCAACGTCCTGACTTTC. Encoded protein: CASSAGGPLGANVLTF.

The rearrangement uses TRBV18 and TRBJ2-3, with a tentative D call TRBD2 (5 bases). This CDR3 is built from 17 residues. The V gene's germline CDR1 is KGHSH and CDR2 LQKENI. Between the trimmed V and J ends, which lost 2 bases and 0 bases, there was a span of 15 bases. The CDR3 nucleotides read TGTGCCAGCTCACCAGCGGCCGGAGGCTCTAGCACAGATACGCAGTATTTT. It yields the protein CASSPAAGGSSTDTQYF.

This chain links TRBV28 with TRBJ2-1; D unclear. Germline V gene lookup returns CDR1 MDHEN and CDR2 SYDVKM. The V end was cut by 7 bases, the J end by 8 bases, with 9 bases between. This CDR3 spans 11 amino acids. The DNA for the CDR3 is TGTGCCAGCACCACTACAGATGAGCAGTTCTTC. Translated, it gives CASTTTDEQFF.

Comment on this clonotype: It is unclear where the CDR3 begins or ends on the DNA, so no DNA is shown, and the CDR3 is as TCRdb lists it. The chain joins TRBV11-2 to TRBJ1-2; the table's D call, TRBD1, has no DNA check behind it. The CDR3 is 23 residues long, counting both termini. The germline V gene encodes CDR1 SGHAT and CDR2 FQNNGV. The CDR3 protein is CASSLQEGETQYFGPGVVYGYTF.

This clonotype has only a few counts. V and J are TRBV19 and TRBJ2-7; 8 positions match TRBD1. The CDR3 has 16 residues. Germline-derived CDR1 and CDR2 are LNHDA and SQIVND (reference sequence). Trimming took 4 bases from V and 0 from J; bases not matched to a gene: 8. CDR3 sequence: CASSRQGQAASYEQYF. The CDR3 bases are TGTGCCAGTAGTAGACAGGGACAGGCCGCCTCCTACGAGCAGTACTTC.

Concerning this clonotype: Mismatch with germline at one junction end may stem from a read error. This rearrangement joins TRBV29-1 to TRBJ1-2; no definite D call. Germline CDR1 reads SQVTM; CDR2 reads ANQGSEA. The CDR3 contains 13 residues. CDR3 sequence (DNA): TGCAGCGCTGAAGAAGGCAGAGGAGGAGGCTACACCTTC. Amino acid sequence: CSAEEGRGGGYTF.

This clonotype was counted many times. V usage is TRBV4-1 and J usage is TRBJ2-7; D gene ambiguous. Between the trimmed V and J ends, which lost 0 bases and 3 bases, there was a span of 12 bases. The CDR3 extends over 15 amino acids. The germline CDR1 and CDR2 sequences are MGHRA and YSYEKL. The CDR3 nucleotides are TGCGCCAGCAGCCAAGAAGTCTACTCGATCTACGAGCAGTACTTC. Amino acid sequence: CASSQEVYSIYEQYF.

The CDR3 reads CASSLAIGGPYNEQFF. CDR3 nucleotide sequence: TGTGCCAGCAGCTTAGCAATCGGGGGCCCCTACAATGAGCAGTTCTTC. The rearrangement links TRBV11-2 to TRBJ2-1; D might be TRBD1 or TRBD2, each matching 6 bases. V was pared by 1 base and J by 2 bases, with 12 bases between. The CDR3 length is 16 residues. Per the germline V gene, CDR1 is SGHAT and CDR2 is FQNNGV. The variable domain in full, with the rest retrieved from reference TRBV11-2 and TRBJ2-1, is EAGVAQSPRYKIIEKRQSVAFWCNPISGHATLYWYQQILGQGPKLLIQFQNNGVVDDSQLPKDRFSAERLKGVDSTLKIQPAKLEDSAVYLCASSLAIGGPYNEQFFGPGTRLTVL.

The rearrangement joins TRBV24-1 to TRBJ1-5, with a tentative D call TRBD1 (5 bases). With 6 bases removed from V and 6 bases from J, the gap between germline ends came to 8 bases. In germline, CDR1 is KGHDR, CDR2 SFDVKD. The length of the CDR3 is 12 residues. The CDR3 here is CATSRGSQPQHF. In nucleotides, the CDR3 is TGTGCCACCAGTCGGGGGTCTCAGCCCCAGCATTTT.

This clonotype was detected only a few times. CDR3: CSAPPGQMNTEAFF. The CDR3 coding sequence is TGCAGTGCCCCCCCGGGGCAGATGAACACTGAAGCTTTCTTT. J is TRBJ1-1 and V is TRBV20-1; possibly TRBD1 for D (5 bases). The CDR3 covers 14 residues. V lost 6 bases, J lost 0 bases, and 14 bases lay in between. Germline V lookup: CDR1 DFQATT, CDR2 SNEGSKA (reference sequence).

In this sample, this clonotype turned up a few times. The genes are TRBV5-1 and TRBJ2-7; 11 nucleotides agree with TRBD2. Germline V CDR1 and CDR2: SGHRS, YFSETQ. The CDR3 length is 15 residues. The V gene end was trimmed by 4 bases and the J gene end by 7 bases; junction bases not matched to a gene: 10. The CDR3 loop reads CASSTNPGLAEEQYF. CDR3 nucleotides: TGCGCCAGCAGCACCAACCCGGGACTAGCGGAAGAGCAGTACTTC.